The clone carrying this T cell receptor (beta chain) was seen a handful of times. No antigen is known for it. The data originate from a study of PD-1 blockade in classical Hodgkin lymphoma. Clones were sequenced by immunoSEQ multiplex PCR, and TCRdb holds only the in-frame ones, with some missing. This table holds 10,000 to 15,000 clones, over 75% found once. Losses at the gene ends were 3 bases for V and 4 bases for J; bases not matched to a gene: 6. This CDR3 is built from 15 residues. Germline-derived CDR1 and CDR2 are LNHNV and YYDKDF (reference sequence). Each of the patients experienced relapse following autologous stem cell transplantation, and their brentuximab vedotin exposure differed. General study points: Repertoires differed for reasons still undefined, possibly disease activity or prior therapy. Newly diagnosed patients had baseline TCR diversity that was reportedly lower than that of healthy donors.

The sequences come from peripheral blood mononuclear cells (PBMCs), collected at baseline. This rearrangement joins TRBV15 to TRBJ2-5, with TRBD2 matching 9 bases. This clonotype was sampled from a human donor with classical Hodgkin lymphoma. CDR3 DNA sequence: TGTGCCACCAGCAGGAAGCGGGAGGCGGGAGAGACCCAGTACTTC. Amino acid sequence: CATSRKREAGETQYF.